The present entry profiles one T cell receptor (beta chain) with its context. This sample was taken from a study of blood T cell repertoires in COVID-19. Study background: The United States, Italy and Spain supplied acute and convalescent COVID-19 samples. Sample material is recorded as cDNA or gDNA derived from T cells, B-cell-depleted T cells, or PBMCs.

V gave up 8 bases and J gave up 9 bases; unmatched junction bases: 16. The germline V gene encodes CDR1 MNHEY and CDR2 SVGAGI. This CDR3 is 15 amino acids long. Authors' methods: Estimates of nucleated cell counts were drawn from the amplification of reference gene primers. Clones were read by immunoSEQ multiplex PCR, and TCRdb kept only the in-frame ones, dropping some. V and J calls and clone size follow that table, whereas D and trimming were derived from the DNA. The sample contains around 180,000 clones, 65% to 90% of which appear only once. The sample consisted of peripheral blood. The chain couples TRBV6-5 to TRBJ1-5; 7 nucleotides align to TRBD1. The TCR originated in a human donor in a cohort sampled during active COVID-19. Here the CDR3 reads CASSQQGQYTTPQHF. CDR3 coding DNA: TGTGCCAGCTCCCAACAGGGACAGTACACCACGCCCCAGCATTTT.